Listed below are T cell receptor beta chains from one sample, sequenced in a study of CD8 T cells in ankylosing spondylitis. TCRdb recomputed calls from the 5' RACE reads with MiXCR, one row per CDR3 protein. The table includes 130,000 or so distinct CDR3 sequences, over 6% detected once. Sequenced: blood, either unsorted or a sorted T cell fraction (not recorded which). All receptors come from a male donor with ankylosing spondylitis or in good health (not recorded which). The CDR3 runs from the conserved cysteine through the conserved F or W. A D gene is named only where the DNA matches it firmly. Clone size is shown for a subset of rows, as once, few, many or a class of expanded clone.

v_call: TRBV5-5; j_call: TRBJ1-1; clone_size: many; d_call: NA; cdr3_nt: TGTGCCAGCAGCGAGCGACCGGCCGACGCTTTCTTT; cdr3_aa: CASSERPADAFF
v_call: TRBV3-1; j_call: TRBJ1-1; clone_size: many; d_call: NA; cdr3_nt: TGTGCCAGCACCCCTTACTCAGGCACTGAAGCTTTCTTT; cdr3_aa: CASTPYSGTEAFF
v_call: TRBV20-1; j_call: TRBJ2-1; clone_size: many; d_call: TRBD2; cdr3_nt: TGCAGTGCTATAGGGGAGGTGCGGGGGGCCTCGAGAAGAAACGAGCAGTTCTTC; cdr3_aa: CSAIGEVRGASRRNEQFF
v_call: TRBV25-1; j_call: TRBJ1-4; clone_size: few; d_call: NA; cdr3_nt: TGTGCCAGCAGTGATCCTCCGGGACCCTCGCGTAATGAAAAACTGTTTTTT; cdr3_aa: CASSDPPGPSRNEKLFF
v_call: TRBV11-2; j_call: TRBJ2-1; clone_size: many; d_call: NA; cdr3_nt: TGTGCCAGCAGCCCAATCCAGGGTTGGCAGTTCTTC; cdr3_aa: CASSPIQGWQFF
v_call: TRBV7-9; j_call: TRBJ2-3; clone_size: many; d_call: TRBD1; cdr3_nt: TGTGCCAGCAGCTCCACAGGGGAAACAGATACGCAGTATTTT; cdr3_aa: CASSSTGETDTQYF
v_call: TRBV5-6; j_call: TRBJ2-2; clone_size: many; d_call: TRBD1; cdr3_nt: TGTGCCAGCAGCTTTTACAGGGGAAACACCGGGGAGCTGTTTTTT; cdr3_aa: CASSFYRGNTGELFF
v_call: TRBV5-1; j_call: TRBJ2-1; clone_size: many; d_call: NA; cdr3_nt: TGCGCCAGCAGCTTGGTAGGTGAGCAGTTCTTC; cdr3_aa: CASSLVGEQFF
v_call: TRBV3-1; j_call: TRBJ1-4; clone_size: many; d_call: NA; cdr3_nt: TGTGCCAGCAGCCAAGATAGGGGGGGACGTGAGGAAAAACTGTTTTTT; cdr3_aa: CASSQDRGGREEKLFF
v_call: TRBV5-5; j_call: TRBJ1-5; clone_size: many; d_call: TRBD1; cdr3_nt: TGTGCCAGCAGCTCACAGGGGCTGCGTCAGCCCCAGCATTTT; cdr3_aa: CASSSQGLRQPQHF
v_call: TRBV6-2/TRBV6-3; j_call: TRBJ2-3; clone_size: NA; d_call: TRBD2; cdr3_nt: TGTGCCAGCAGAGATAGCGGGAGGGTAGATACGCAGTATTTT; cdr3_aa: CASRDSGRVDTQYF